This T cell receptor beta chain came from a study of blood T cell repertoires in COVID-19 (dated by TCRdb to 2018 to 2021). Regarding the study in general: The collaborator samples originated in the United States, Italy and Spain and spanned the acute and convalescent phases of COVID-19. The prospective study material was composed of cDNA or gDNA derived from T cells, B-cell-depleted T cells, or PBMCs. Deeply sampled blood TCRbeta repertoires from subjects exposed to, actively infected with, or recovered from COVID-19 were included in the dataset. A freely available public database, intended as a resource for researchers studying the immune response to SARS-CoV-2, is where the repertoires were released. Samples were obtained from the ongoing ImmuneRACE study (first 160 participants) and from about 1,300 subjects provided by 6 global collaborators. Sample metadata almost always included a de-identified subject ID, COVID-19 status, age in years and sex. Where available, HLA class I and class II types were obtained from metadata supplied by the sample provider rather than from assay-based typing.

General study outcomes and caveats: How much clinical and demographic metadata was included differed by source and by participant, and the metadata was provided uncurated.

CDR1 and CDR2, per the germline V gene, are KGHDR and SFDVKD. The junction carries 16 bases between V and J, which are trimmed by 5 bases and 7 bases respectively. Counted from cysteine to phenylalanine, this CDR3 has 15 amino acids. Kept here is only the CDR3 DNA, which spans 45 bases and is read in frame from base 1. In Seattle, one collaborating source enrolled patients while the infection was active and tracked those patients longitudinally over the course of disease. Whole blood was collected in K2EDTA tubes by collaborating institutions according to the institutions' own protocols. For TCRbeta analysis, collaborator samples were shipped as frozen whole blood, as isolated PBMCs, or as DNA extracted from either sample type. Note on this clone: Its specific antigen is unknown. No much larger clone exists at a distance of one base, and base qualities are not known.

The immunoSEQ Assay, a bias-controlled multiplex PCR, was used to amplify TCRbeta CDR3 regions from genomic DNA. The authors' analysis ran thus. The number of nucleated cells in each sample was estimated from the amplification of reference gene primers within the assay. To quantify the absolute abundance of each unique TCRbeta CDR3 rearrangement, sequence reads were collapsed and filtered. Productive Simpson clonality was computed per sample as the square root of Simpson's diversity index over productive rearrangements. Not all clones reach the TCRdb copy of this immuneACCESS table, which keeps in-frame sequences only. Checked studies attribute under half of the gap to unresolved V genes and leave the rest unexplained. Clone size and V and J calls were adopted from that table, with D and trimming inferred from the DNA. This sample comprises around 190,000 clones, 70% to 90% of them detected only once. The biggest ten clones account for roughly 19% of the sample.

This chain joins TRBV24-1 to TRBJ2-2; the D gene is possibly TRBD2, with 5 bases matching. The specimen sequenced was peripheral blood. The receptor comes from a man between 50 and 59 years old with COVID-19, enrolled during active disease. CDR3 reads: CATSVSSGWDGELFF. The sequence in DNA is TGTGCCACCAGTGTTTCGAGCGGTTGGGACGGGGAGCTGTTTTTT.